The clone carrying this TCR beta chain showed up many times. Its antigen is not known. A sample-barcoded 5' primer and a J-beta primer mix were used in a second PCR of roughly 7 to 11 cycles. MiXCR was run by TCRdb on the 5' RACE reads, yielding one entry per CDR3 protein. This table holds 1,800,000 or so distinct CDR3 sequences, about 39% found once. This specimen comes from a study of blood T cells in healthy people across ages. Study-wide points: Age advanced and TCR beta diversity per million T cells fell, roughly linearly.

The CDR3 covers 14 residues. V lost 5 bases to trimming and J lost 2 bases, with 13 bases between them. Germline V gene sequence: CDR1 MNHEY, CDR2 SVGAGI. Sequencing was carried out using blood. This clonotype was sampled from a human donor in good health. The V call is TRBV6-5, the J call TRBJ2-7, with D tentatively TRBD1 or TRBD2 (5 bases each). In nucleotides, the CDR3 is TGTGCCAGCAGTAAAGGGACCGCTGCCTACGAGCAGTACTTC. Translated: CASSKGTAAYEQYF.